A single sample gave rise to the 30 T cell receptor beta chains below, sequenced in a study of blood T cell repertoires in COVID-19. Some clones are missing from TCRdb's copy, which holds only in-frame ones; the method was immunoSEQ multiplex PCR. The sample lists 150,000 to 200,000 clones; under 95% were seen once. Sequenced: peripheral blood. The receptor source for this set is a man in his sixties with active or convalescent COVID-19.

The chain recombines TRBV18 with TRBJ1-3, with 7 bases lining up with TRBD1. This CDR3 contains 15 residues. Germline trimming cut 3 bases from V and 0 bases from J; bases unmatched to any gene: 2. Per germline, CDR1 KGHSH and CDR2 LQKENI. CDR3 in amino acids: CASSPKGASGNTIYF. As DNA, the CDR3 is TGTGCCAGCTCACCGAAGGGGGCCTCTGGAAACACCATATATTTT.

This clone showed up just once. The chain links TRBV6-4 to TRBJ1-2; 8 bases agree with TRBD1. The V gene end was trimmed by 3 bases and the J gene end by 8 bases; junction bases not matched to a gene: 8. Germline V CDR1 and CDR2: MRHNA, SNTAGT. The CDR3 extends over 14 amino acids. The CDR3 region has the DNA TGTGCCAGCAGTGAGGGGGGGACAGGATCGGGCTACACCTTC. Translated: CASSEGGTGSGYTF.

The CDR3 DNA reads TGTGCCTGGAGTGGGGGGGGTAGCACAGATACGCAGTATTTT. Its translation is CAWSGGGSTDTQYF. V is TRBV30 and J is TRBJ2-3; 7 bases fit TRBD2. J gave up 0 bases and V 1 base, and 1 base lay outside the gene matches. This CDR3 is built from 14 residues. Germline CDR1 GTSNPN, CDR2 SVGIG (reference sequence).

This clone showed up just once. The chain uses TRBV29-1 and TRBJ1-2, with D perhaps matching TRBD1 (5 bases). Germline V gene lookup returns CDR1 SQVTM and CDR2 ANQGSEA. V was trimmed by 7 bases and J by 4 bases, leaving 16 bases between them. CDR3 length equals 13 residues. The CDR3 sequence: CSGVDSLLYGYTF. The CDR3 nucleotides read TGCAGCGGGGTTGACAGCCTACTCTATGGCTACACCTTC.

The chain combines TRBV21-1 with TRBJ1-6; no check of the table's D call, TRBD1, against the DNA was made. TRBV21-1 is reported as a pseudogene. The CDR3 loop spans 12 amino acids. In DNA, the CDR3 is TGTGCCAGGGGACAGGCTAATTCACCCCTCCACTTT. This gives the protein CARGQANSPLHF.

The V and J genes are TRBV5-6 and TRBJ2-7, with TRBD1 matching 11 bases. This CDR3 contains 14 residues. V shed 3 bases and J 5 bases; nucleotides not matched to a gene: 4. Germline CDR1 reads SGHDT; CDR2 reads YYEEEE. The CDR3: CASSYGQGAHEQYF. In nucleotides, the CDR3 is TGTGCCAGCAGCTACGGACAGGGGGCTCACGAGCAGTACTTC.

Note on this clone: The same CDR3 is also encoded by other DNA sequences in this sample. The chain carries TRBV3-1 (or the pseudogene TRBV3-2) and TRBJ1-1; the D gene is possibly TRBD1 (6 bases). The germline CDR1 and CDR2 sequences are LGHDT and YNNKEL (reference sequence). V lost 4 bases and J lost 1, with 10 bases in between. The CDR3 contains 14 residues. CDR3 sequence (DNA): TGTGCCAGCAGCCCGGACAGATCGAACACTGAAGCTTTCTTT. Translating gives CASSPDRSNTEAFF.

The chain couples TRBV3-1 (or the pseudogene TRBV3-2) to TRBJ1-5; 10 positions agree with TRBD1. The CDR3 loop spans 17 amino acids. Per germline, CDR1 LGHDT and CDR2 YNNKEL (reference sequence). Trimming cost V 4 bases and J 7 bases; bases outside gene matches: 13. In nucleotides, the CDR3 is TGTGCCAGCAGCCCCCTAACCCCGGGACAGGGGTACCAGCCCCAGCATTTT. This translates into CASSPLTPGQGYQPQHF.

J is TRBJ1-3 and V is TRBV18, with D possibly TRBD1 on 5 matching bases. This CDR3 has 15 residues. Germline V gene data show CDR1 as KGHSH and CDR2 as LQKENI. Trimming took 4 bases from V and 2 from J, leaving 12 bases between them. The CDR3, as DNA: TGTGCCAGCTCACGCAGCCAGGGTACTGGAAACACCATATATTTT. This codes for CASSRSQGTGNTIYF.

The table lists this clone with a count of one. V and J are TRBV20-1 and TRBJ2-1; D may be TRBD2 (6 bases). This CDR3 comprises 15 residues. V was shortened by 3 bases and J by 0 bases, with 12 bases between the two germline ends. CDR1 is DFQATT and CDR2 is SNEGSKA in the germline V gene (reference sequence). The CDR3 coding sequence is TGCAGTGCTAGTCGGGCCGGGAGCTCCTACAATGAGCAGTTCTTC. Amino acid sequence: CSASRAGSSYNEQFF.

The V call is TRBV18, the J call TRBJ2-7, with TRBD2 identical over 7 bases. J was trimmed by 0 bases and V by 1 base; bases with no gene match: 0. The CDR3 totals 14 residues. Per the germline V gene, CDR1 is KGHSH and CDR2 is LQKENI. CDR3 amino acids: CASSPRGGSYEQYF. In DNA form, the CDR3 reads TGTGCCAGCTCACCACGGGGGGGCTCCTACGAGCAGTACTTC.

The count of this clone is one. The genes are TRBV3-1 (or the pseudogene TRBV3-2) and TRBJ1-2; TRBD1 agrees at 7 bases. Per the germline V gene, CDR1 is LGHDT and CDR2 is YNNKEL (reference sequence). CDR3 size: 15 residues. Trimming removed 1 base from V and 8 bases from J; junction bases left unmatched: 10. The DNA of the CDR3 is TGTGCCAGCAGCCAAGCCTGGACAGGTGTGGACGGCTACACCTTC. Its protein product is CASSQAWTGVDGYTF.

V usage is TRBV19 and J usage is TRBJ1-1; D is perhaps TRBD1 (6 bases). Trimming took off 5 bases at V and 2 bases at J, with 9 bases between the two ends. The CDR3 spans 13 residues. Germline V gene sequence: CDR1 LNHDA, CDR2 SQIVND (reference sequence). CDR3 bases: TGTGCCAGTAGTCAACAGGGAAACACTGAAGCTTTCTTT. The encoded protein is CASSQQGNTEAFF.

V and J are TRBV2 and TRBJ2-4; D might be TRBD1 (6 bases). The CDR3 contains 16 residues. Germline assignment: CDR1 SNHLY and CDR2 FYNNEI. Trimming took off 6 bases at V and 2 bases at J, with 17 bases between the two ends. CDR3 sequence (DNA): TGTGCCAGCAGGGAAAGTGACAGGATGACCAAAAACATTCAGTACTTC. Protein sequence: CASRESDRMTKNIQYF.

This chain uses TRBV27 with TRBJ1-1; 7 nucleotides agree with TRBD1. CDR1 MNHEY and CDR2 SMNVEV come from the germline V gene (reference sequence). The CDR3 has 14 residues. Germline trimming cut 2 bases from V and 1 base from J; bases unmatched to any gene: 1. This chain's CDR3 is CASSLGTANTEAFF. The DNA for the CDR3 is TGTGCCAGCAGTTTAGGGACAGCGAACACTGAAGCTTTCTTT.

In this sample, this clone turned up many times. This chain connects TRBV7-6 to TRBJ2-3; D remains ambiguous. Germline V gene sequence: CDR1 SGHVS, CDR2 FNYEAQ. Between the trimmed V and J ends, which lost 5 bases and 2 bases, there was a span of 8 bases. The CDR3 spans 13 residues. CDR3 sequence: CASSIIHTDTQYF. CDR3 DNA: TGTGCCAGCAGCATAATACACACAGATACGCAGTATTTT.

The CDR3 DNA sequence: TGTGCCAGCAGCACACTACAGGGGACCTACAATCAGCCCCAGCATTTT. It is translated as CASSTLQGTYNQPQHF. V and J are TRBV13 and TRBJ1-5; 7 bases map to TRBD1. The CDR3 sequence is 16 residues long. The V segment lost 5 bases and the J segment 3 bases; nucleotides outside the gene matches: 10. Germline-derived CDR1 and CDR2 are PRHDT and FYEKMQ (reference sequence).

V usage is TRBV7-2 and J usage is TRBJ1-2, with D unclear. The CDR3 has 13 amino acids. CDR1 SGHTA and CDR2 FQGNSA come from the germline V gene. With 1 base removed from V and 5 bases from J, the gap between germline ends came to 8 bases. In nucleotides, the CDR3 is TGTGCCAGCAGCTTAGGGGTAGCGTATGGCTACACCTTC. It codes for CASSLGVAYGYTF.

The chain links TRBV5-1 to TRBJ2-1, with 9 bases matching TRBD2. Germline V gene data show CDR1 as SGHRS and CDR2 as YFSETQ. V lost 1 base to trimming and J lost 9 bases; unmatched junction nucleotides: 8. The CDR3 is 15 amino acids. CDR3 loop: CASSLLSSGEGEQFF. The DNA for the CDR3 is TGCGCCAGCAGCTTGCTGTCTAGCGGGGAGGGTGAGCAGTTCTTC.

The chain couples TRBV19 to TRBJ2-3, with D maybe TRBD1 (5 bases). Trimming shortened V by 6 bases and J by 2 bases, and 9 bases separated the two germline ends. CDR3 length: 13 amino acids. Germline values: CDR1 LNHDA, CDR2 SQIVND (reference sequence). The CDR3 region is CASSDRHTDTQYF. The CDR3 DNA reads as TGTGCCAGTAGCGACAGACACACAGATACGCAGTATTTT. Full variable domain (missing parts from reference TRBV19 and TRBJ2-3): DGGITQSPKYLFRKEGQNVTLSCEQNLNHDAMYWYRQDPGQGLRLIYYSQIVNDFQKGDIAEGYSVSREKKESFPLTVTSAQKNPTAFYLCASSDRHTDTQYFGPGTRLTVL.

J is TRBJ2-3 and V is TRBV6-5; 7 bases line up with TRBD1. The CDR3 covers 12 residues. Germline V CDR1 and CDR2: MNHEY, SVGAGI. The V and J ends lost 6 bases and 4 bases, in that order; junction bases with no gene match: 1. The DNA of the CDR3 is TGTGCCAGCAGGGGGACAGCAGATACGCAGTATTTT. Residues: CASRGTADTQYF.

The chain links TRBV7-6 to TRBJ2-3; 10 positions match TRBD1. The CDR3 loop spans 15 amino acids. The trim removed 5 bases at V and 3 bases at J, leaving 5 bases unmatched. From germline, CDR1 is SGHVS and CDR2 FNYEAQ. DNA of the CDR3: TGTGCCAGCAGCGCACCGGGACAGGGGACAGATACGCAGTATTTT. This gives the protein CASSAPGQGTDTQYF.

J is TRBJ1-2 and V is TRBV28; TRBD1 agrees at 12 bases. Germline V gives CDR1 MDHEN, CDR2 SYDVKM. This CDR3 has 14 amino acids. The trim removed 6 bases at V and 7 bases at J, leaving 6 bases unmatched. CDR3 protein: CASSGTGGAGGYTF. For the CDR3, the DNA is TGTGCCAGCAGCGGGACAGGGGGCGCAGGTGGCTACACCTTC.

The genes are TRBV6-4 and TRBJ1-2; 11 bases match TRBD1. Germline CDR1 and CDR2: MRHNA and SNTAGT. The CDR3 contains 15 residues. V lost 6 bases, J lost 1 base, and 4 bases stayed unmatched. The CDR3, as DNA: TGTGCCAGCAGAAGGGACAGGGGGAGTAACTATGGCTACACCTTC. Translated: CASRRDRGSNYGYTF.

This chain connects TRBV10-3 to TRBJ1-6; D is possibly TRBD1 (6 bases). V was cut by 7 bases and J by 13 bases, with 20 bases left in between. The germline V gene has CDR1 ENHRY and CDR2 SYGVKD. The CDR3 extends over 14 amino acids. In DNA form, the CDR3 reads TGTGCCATCACCCCTGACAGGCAGAATAAGCCCCTCCACTTT. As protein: CAITPDRQNKPLHF.

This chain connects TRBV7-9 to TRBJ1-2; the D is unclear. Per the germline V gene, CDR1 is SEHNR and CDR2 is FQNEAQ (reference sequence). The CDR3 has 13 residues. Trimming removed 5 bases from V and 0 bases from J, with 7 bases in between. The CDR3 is CASSLIANYGYTF. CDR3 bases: TGTGCCAGCAGCCTTATAGCTAACTATGGCTACACCTTC.

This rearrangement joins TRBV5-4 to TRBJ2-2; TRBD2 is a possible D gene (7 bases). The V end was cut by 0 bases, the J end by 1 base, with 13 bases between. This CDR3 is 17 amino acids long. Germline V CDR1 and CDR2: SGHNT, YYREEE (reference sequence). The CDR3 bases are TGTGCCAGCAGCTTGGATTTCGGGGGGCGGAACACCGGGGAGCTGTTTTTT. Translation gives CASSLDFGGRNTGELFF.

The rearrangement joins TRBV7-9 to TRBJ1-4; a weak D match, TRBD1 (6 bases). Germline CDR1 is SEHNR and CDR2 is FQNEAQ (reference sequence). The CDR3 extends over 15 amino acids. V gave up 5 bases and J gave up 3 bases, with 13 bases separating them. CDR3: CASSPRQAPNEKLFF. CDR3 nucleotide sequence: TGTGCCAGCAGCCCGAGACAGGCCCCTAATGAAAAACTGTTTTTT.

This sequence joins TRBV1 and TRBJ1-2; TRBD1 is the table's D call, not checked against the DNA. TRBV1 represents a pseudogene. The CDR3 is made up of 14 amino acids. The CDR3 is CTSSQGRQLYGYTF. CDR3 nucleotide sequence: TGCACCAGCAGCCAAGGTCGACAACTTTATGGCTACACCTTC.

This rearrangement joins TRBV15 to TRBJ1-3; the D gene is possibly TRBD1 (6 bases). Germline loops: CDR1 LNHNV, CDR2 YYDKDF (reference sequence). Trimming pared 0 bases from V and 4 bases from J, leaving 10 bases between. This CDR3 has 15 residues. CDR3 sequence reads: CATSRDPGAGNTIYF. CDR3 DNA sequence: TGTGCCACCAGCAGAGATCCAGGGGCAGGAAACACCATATATTTT. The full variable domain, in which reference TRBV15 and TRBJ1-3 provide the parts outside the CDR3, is DAMVIQNPRYQVTQFGKPVTLSCSQTLNHNVMYWYQQKSSQAPKLLFHYYDKDFNNEADTPDNFQSRRPNTSFCFLDIRSPGLGDTAMYLCATSRDPGAGNTIYFGEGSWLTVV.